A single sample is the source of the 21 T cell receptor beta chains below, sequenced in a study of early T cells in non-severe SARS-CoV-2 infection. TCRdb itself ran the 5' RACE reads through MiXCR, one entry per CDR3 protein. Counted here are 15,000 to 20,000 distinct CDR3 sequences, more than 5% occurring once; the ten biggest clones make up over 5.5%. Source material: whole blood. The receptor source for this set is an adult who was a healthcare worker with PCR-confirmed SARS-CoV-2 infection or an uninfected control (not recorded which).

This clonotype appeared a few times. This chain joins TRBV12-3 or TRBV12-4 and TRBJ2-7; D remains ambiguous. The CDR3 extends over 9 amino acids. The CDR3 sequence: CASSSPLSV. The CDR3 bases are TGTGCCAGCAGTTCCCCATTGAGCGTC.

This clonotype was seen more than once but under ten times. DNA for the CDR3: TGTGCCAGCGGTCTCTTAGGCTACGAGCAGTACTTC. Amino acids: CASGLLGYEQYF. The gene calls are TRBV12-3 or TRBV12-4 and TRBJ2-7; D is undetermined. The CDR3 consists of 12 residues. Between the trimmed V and J ends, which lost 8 bases and 3 bases, there was a span of 11 bases.

This clonotype was counted ten times or more. J is TRBJ1-4 and V is TRBV5-1, with 7 positions matching TRBD1. CDR3 length: 15 residues. The J segment lost 2 bases and the V segment lost 4 bases, leaving 5 bases of the junction unmatched. Germline lookup yields CDR1 SGHRS and CDR2 YFSETQ. CDR3 loop: CASSIQGSTNEKLFF. In DNA, the CDR3 is TGCGCCAGCAGCATACAGGGGTCGACTAATGAAAAACTGTTTTTT. Full variable domain (rest looked up from reference TRBV5-1 and TRBJ1-4): KAGVTQTPRYLIKTRGQQVTLSCSPISGHRSVSWYQQTPGQGLQFLFEYFSETQRNKGNFPGRFSGRQFSNSRSEMNVSTLELGDSALYLCASSIQGSTNEKLFFGSGTQLSVL.

About this clonotype: An end of the junction does not agree with germline; a read error may underlie this. This chain joins TRBV2 and TRBJ2-2; 7 bases match TRBD1. The germline V gene has CDR1 SNHLY and CDR2 FYNNEI. This CDR3 comprises 14 residues. DNA of the CDR3: TGTGTCAGCAGTAGGGGGCCTGGCACCGGGGAGCTGTTTTTT. Amino acid sequence: CVSSRGPGTGELFF.

This clonotype is medium-sized within its sample. V gene TRBV20-1 combines with J gene TRBJ2-7, with a weak D call TRBD1 (6 bases). V was clipped by 7 bases and J by 7 bases, with 20 bases between them. This CDR3 is 13 amino acids long. In germline, CDR1 is DFQATT, CDR2 SNEGSKA (reference sequence). The chain's CDR3 is CSGVGANLWEQYF. CDR3 sequence (DNA): TGCAGTGGGGTGGGGGCCAACCTCTGGGAGCAGTACTTC.

This clonotype was seen repeatedly, ten times or more. This rearrangement joins TRBV11-2 to TRBJ2-3; TRBD2 is a possible D gene (6 bases). Trimming took 0 bases from V and 1 from J, leaving 8 bases between them. The CDR3 is 15 residues long. In germline, CDR1 is SGHAT, CDR2 FQNNGV. Here the CDR3 DNA reads TGTGCCAGCAGCTTAGAGGCTAGCGGCACAGATACGCAGTATTTT. Protein product: CASSLEASGTDTQYF.

This clonotype was recorded many times. The rearrangement uses TRBV20-1 and TRBJ2-2, with 7 bases aligning to TRBD2. The trim removed 6 bases at V and 6 bases at J, leaving 4 bases unmatched. This CDR3 contains 12 residues. Germline CDR1 DFQATT, CDR2 SNEGSKA (reference sequence). CDR3 sequence (DNA): TGCAGTGCGGGCAGCGGGGCCGGGGAGCTGTTTTTT. This gives the protein CSAGSGAGELFF.

This clonotype was seen repeatedly, ten times or more. The CDR3, as DNA: TGTGCCACCAGCAGTGGACTAGCAGTGGAGACCCAGTACTTC. Translated: CATSSGLAVETQYF. The chain links TRBV15 to TRBJ2-5, with 8 nucleotides matching TRBD2. This CDR3 is 14 amino acids long. The J segment lost 5 bases and the V segment lost 3 bases, leaving 5 bases of the junction unmatched. Germline CDR1 reads LNHNV; CDR2 reads YYDKDF (reference sequence).

This clonotype has at least ten counts. J is TRBJ2-7 and V is TRBV20-1; 9 bases map to TRBD2. CDR3 length: 13 amino acids. V was pared by 8 bases and J by 6 bases, with 11 bases of the junction left unmatched. Looked up from germline, CDR1 is DFQATT and CDR2 is SNEGSKA (reference sequence). CDR3 residues: CSPRVAGDGEQYF. The CDR3 DNA is TGCAGTCCCAGGGTAGCGGGAGACGGCGAGCAGTACTTC.

This clonotype was seen a few times. The chain employs TRBV19 and TRBJ2-1; D is perhaps TRBD1 or TRBD2 (5 bases each). The V gene's germline CDR1 is LNHDA and CDR2 SQIVND (reference sequence). Trimming removed 5 bases from V and 8 bases from J, with 13 bases in between. This CDR3 is built from 13 residues. The DNA for the CDR3 is TGTGCCAGTAGTGGGGAATTGGGGGATGAGCAGTTCTTC. It encodes CASSGELGDEQFF.

This clonotype was found a few times. V is TRBV7-6 and J is TRBJ2-3, with 10 positions matching TRBD2. V was clipped by 3 bases and J by 1 base; unmatched bases: 4. Germline lookup yields CDR1 SGHVS and CDR2 FNYEAQ. The CDR3 extends over 16 amino acids. CDR3 nucleotide sequence: TGTGCCAGCAGCTTCCCCGGGACTAGCGGCACAGATACGCAGTATTTT. It codes for CASSFPGTSGTDTQYF.

V gene TRBV20-1 combines with J gene TRBJ2-4; either TRBD1 or TRBD2 may fit D (6 bases each). Trimming pared 3 bases from V and 7 bases from J, leaving 16 bases between. The length of the CDR3 is 14 residues. Germline V lookup: CDR1 DFQATT, CDR2 SNEGSKA (reference sequence). This CDR3 is CSASWGALGNIQYF. DNA for the CDR3: TGCAGTGCTAGCTGGGGGGCATTGGGGAACATTCAGTACTTC.

The sample holds many counts of this clonotype. The genes are TRBV6-1 and TRBJ2-7; D remains ambiguous. This CDR3 region has 15 residues. Per the germline V gene, CDR1 is MNHNS and CDR2 is SASEGT. V was clipped by 1 base and J by 0 bases, with 10 bases between them. The CDR3 loop reads CASSEEGSGSYEQYF. Written as DNA, the CDR3 is TGTGCCAGCAGTGAAGAAGGCTCGGGCTCCTACGAGCAGTACTTC.

This clonotype was detected many times. The V call is TRBV18, the J call TRBJ2-5; TRBD1 matches at 7 bases. Per the germline V gene, CDR1 is KGHSH and CDR2 is LQKENI. The V segment lost 3 bases and the J segment 0 bases; nucleotides outside the gene matches: 1. The CDR3 is 14 amino acids. CDR3 protein: CASSPGTDQETQYF. CDR3 nucleotide sequence: TGTGCCAGCTCACCCGGGACAGACCAAGAGACCCAGTACTTC.

This clonotype is labeled medium-sized. This rearrangement joins TRBV5-1 to TRBJ2-1; D gene ambiguous. This CDR3 is built from 11 residues. Trimming shortened V by 6 bases and J by 4 bases, and 5 bases separated the two germline ends. Germline V CDR1 and CDR2: SGHRS, YFSETQ. CDR3 nucleotide sequence: TGCGCCAGCAATTTATACAATGAGCAGTTCTTC. Protein sequence: CASNLYNEQFF.

This clonotype appeared many times. The V call is TRBV12-3 or TRBV12-4, the J call TRBJ2-3; 14 positions match TRBD2. Trimming removed 6 bases from V and 5 bases from J; junction bases left unmatched: 4. The CDR3 is 15 amino acids. CDR3 in amino acids: CASSPGTSGRDTQYF. CDR3 DNA: TGTGCCAGCAGCCCTGGGACTAGCGGGAGAGATACGCAGTATTTT.

This clonotype was counted ten times or more. This rearrangement joins TRBV12-2 to TRBJ1-5; the D segment call TRBD1 is taken from the table without a DNA check. TRBV12-2 constitutes a pseudogene. The CDR3 is 21 residues long. CDR3 in DNA: TGTGCAAGTCGCTCCCTACAGGGTTGGAATGAAGTGGTCAATGAAAATCAGCCCCAGCATTTT. Protein sequence: CASRSLQGWNEVVNENQPQHF.

The rearrangement uses TRBV28 and TRBJ1-1; the D is unclear. Between the trimmed V and J ends, which lost 6 bases and 1 base, there was a span of 9 bases. The CDR3 spans 13 residues. The germline CDR1 and CDR2 sequences are MDHEN and SYDVKM. As DNA, the CDR3 is TGTGCCAGCAGCTCTCCAGCGAACACTGAAGCTTTCTTT. Protein sequence: CASSSPANTEAFF.

This chain links TRBV11-2 with TRBJ2-5; 16 bases are shared with TRBD2. This CDR3 spans 17 amino acids. Trimming took 4 bases from V and 4 from J; bases not matched to a gene: 6. Per the germline V gene, CDR1 is SGHAT and CDR2 is FQNNGV. CDR3 bases: TGTGCCAGCAGCTCCGGGACTAGCGGGAGGGCCCGAGAGACCCAGTACTTC. It yields the protein CASSSGTSGRARETQYF.

This clonotype was recorded many times. CDR3 residues: CSARAQPGGSDEQYF. DNA of the CDR3: TGCAGTGCTAGAGCCCAGCCAGGAGGATCCGACGAGCAGTACTTC. The rearrangement links TRBV20-1 to TRBJ2-7, with D possibly being TRBD2 (5 bases). The ends were cut back, 1 base at V and 5 bases at J, with 18 bases in the middle. CDR1 is DFQATT and CDR2 is SNEGSKA in the germline V gene (reference sequence). This CDR3 has 15 amino acids.

The rearrangement links TRBV28 to TRBJ1-1; maybe TRBD1 (5 bases). Trimming cost V 3 bases and J 4 bases, with 12 bases left between them. The CDR3 sequence is 14 residues long. Germline CDR1 reads MDHEN; CDR2 reads SYDVKM. The CDR3 region is CASSFSREGTEAFF. CDR3 coding DNA: TGTGCCAGCAGTTTCTCCAGGGAAGGCACTGAAGCTTTCTTT.